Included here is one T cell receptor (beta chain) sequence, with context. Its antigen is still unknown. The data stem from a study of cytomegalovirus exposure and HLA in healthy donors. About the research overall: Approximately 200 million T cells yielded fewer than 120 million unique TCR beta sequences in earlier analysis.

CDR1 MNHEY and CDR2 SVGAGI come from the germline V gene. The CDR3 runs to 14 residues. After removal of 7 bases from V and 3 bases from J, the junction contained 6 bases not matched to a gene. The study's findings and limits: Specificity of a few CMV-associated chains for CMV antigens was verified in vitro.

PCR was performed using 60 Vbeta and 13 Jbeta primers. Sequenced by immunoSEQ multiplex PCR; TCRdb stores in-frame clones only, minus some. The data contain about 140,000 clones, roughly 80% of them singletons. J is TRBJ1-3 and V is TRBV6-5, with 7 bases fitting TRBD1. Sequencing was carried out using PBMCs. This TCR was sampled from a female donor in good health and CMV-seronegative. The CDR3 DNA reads TGTGCCAGCACCAAGACAGGGTTTGGAAACACCATATATTTT. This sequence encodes CASTKTGFGNTIYF.